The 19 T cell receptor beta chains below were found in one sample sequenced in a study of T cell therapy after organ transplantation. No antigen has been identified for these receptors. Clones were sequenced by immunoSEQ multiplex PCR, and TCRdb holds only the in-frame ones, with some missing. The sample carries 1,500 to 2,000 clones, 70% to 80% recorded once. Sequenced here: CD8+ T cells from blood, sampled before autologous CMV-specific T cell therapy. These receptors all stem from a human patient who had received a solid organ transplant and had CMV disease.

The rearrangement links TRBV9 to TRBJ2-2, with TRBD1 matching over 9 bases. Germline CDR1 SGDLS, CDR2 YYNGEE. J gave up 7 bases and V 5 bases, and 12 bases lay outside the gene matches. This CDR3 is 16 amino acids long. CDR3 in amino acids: CASRPDRGGLVGELFF. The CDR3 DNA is TGTGCCAGCAGACCCGACAGGGGGGGATTAGTCGGGGAGCTGTTTTTT. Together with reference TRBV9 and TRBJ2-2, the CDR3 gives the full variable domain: DSGVTQTPKHLITATGQRVTLRCSPRSGDLSVYWYQQSLDQGLQFLIQYYNGEERAKGNILERFSAQQFPDLHSELNLSSLELGDSALYFCASRPDRGGLVGELFFGEGSRLTVL.

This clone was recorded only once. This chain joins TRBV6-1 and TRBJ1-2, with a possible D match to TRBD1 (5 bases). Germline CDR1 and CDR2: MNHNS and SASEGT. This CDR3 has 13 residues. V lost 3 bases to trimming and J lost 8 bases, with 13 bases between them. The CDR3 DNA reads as TGTGCCAGCAGTGATTGGCAGGGATGGGGCTACACCTTC. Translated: CASSDWQGWGYTF.

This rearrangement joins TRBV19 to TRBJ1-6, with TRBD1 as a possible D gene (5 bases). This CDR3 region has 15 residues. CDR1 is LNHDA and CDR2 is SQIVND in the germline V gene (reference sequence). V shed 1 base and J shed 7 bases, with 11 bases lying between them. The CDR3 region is CASSIGPRGNSPLHF. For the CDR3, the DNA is TGTGCCAGTAGTATAGGACCCCGGGGGAATTCACCCCTCCACTTT.

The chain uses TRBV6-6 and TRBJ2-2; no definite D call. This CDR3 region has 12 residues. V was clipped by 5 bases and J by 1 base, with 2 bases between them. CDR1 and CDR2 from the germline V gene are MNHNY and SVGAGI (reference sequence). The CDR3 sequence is CASSLNTGELFF. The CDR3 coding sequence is TGTGCCAGCAGTCTGAACACCGGGGAGCTGTTTTTT.

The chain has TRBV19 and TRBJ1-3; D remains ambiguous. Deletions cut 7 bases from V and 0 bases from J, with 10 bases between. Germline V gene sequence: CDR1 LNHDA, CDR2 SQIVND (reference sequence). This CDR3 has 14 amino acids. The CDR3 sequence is CASKDYGSGNTIYF. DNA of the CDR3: TGTGCCAGTAAGGACTATGGCTCTGGAAACACCATATATTTT.

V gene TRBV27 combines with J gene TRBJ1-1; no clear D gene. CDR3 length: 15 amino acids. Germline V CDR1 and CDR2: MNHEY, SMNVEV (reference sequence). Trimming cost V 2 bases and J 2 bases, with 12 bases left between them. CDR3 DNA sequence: TGTGCCAGCAGTTTAAAGTTTAGCCCTAACACTGAAGCTTTCTTT. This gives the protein CASSLKFSPNTEAFF.

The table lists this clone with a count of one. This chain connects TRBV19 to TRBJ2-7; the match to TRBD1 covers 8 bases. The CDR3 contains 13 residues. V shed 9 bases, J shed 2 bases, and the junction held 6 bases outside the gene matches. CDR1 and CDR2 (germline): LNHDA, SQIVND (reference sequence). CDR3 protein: CASKPGGTYEQYF. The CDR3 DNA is TGTGCCAGCAAACCAGGGGGCACCTACGAGCAGTACTTC.

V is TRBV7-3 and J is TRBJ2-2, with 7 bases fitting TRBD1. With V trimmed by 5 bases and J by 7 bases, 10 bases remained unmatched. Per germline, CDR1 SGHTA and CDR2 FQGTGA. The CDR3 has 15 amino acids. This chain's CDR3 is CASSAVTGASGELFF. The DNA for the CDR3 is TGTGCCAGCAGCGCAGTCACAGGGGCGAGCGGGGAGCTGTTTTTT.

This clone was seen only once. The chain's CDR3 is CASSFRGFGYGYTF. CDR3 nucleotide sequence: TGTGCCAGCAGCTTTCGAGGGTTCGGCTATGGCTACACCTTC. The chain is built from TRBV5-6 and TRBJ1-2; D remains unclear. In germline, CDR1 is SGHDT, CDR2 YYEEEE. The CDR3 contains 14 residues. With 2 bases removed from V and 4 bases from J, the gap between germline ends came to 12 bases.

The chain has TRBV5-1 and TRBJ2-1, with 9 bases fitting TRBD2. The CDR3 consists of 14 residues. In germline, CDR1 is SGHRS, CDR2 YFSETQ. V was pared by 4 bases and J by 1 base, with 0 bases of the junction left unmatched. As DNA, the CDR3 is TGCGCCAGCAGCACTAGCGGGTCCTACAATGAGCAGTTCTTC. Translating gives CASSTSGSYNEQFF.

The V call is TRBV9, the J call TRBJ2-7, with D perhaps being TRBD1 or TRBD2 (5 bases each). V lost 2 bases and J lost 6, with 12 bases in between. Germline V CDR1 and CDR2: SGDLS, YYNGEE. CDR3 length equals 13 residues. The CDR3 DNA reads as TGTGCCAGCAGCGTCGGGACCGGCTCCGAGCAGTACTTC. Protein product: CASSVGTGSEQYF.

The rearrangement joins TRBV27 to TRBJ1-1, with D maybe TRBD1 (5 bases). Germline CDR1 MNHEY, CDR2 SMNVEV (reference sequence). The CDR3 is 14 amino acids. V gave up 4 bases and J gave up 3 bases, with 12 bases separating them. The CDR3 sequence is CASSSQGIYTEAFF. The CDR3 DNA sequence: TGTGCCAGCAGTTCCCAGGGTATATACACTGAAGCTTTCTTT.

The CDR3 region has the DNA TGTGCCAGCAGTCCCAGGAGCGACGAGCAGTACTTC. Amino acids: CASSPRSDEQYF. This chain links TRBV6-5 with TRBJ2-7; D unresolved. There are 12 residues in the CDR3. V was trimmed by 5 bases and J by 5 bases, leaving 10 bases between them. CDR1 is MNHEY and CDR2 is SVGAGI in the germline V gene.

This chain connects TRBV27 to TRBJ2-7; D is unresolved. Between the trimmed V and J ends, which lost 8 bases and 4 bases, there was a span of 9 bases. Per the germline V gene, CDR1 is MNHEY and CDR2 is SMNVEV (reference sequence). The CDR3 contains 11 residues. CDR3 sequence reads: CASDRFYEQYF. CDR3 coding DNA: TGTGCCAGCGATCGGTTTTACGAGCAGTACTTC.

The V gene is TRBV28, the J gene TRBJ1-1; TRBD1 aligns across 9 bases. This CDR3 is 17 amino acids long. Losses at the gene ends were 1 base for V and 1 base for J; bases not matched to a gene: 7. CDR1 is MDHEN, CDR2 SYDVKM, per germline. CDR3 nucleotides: TGTGCCAGCAGTTTATCTCATGCGGGACAGGGGAACACTGAAGCTTTCTTT. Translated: CASSLSHAGQGNTEAFF.

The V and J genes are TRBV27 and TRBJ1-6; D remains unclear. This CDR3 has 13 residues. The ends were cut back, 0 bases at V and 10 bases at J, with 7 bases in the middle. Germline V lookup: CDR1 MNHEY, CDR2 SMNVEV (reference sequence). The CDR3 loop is CASSLSPGSPLHF. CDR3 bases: TGTGCCAGCAGTTTATCCCCGGGCTCACCCCTCCACTTT.

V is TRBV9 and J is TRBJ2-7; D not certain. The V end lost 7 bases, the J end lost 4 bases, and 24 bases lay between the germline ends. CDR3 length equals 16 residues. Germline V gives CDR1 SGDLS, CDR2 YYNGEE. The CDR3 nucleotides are TGTGCCAGCTCTCCCACCCCTCTTAGTGCAGTGTACGAGCAGTACTTC. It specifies CASSPTPLSAVYEQYF.

CDR3 amino acids: CASSFLAGTNSPLHF. CDR3 coding DNA: TGTGCCAGCAGCTTTCTGGCAGGGACTAATTCACCCCTCCACTTT. The V call is TRBV7-1, the J call TRBJ1-6, with D perhaps matching TRBD1 (5 bases). TRBV7-1 is given ORF status, its function remaining uncertain. Trimming took 4 bases from V and 6 from J, leaving 13 bases between them. The CDR3 is 15 amino acids.

Written as DNA, the CDR3 is TGTGCCAGCAGTTTCCTCCCCCCAGGTCAAGAGCAGTACTTC. Translating it yields CASSFLPPGQEQYF. J is TRBJ2-7 and V is TRBV6-6; no firm D call. The V gene lost 4 bases and the J gene lost 7 bases, with 17 bases spanning the gap. Germline CDR1 reads MNHNY; CDR2 reads SVGAGI (reference sequence). This CDR3 region has 14 residues.